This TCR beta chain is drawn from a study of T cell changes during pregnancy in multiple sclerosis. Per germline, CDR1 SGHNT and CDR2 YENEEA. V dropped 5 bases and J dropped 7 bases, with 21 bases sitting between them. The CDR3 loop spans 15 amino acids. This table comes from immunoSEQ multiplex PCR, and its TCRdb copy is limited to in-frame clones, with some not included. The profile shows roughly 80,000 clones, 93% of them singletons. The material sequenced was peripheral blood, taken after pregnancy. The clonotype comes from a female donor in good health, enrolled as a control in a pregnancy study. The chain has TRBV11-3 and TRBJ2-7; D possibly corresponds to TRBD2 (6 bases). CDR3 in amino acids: CASSPAGGEQREQYF. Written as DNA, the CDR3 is TGTGCCAGCAGCCCAGCGGGCGGGGAACAGCGAGAGCAGTACTTC.